This T cell receptor (beta chain) was retrieved from a study of blood T cell repertoires in COVID-19. Concerning this clone: Mismatch with germline at one junction end may stem from a read error.

Germline V lookup: CDR1 SGHVS, CDR2 FQNEAQ. CDR3 size: 14 residues. The data were produced by immunoSEQ multiplex PCR, yet TCRdb's version contains in-frame clones alone and is incomplete. The sample contains under 35,000 clones, about 90% of which appear only once. The V call is TRBV7-8, the J call TRBJ1-3; 7 bases fit TRBD1. Sequencing was performed on peripheral blood. The sequence came from a human donor with active COVID-19. The donor label of this sample is uncertain. CDR3 sequence reads: CASSLSRQGGRWDF. In DNA form, the CDR3 reads TGTGCCAGCAGCCTAAGTCGTCAGGGGGGACGGTGGGATTTT.